These 4 T cell receptor beta chains came from one sample sequenced in a study of T-cell reconstitution after alpha-beta-depleted transplantation in children. Preparation of the TCRbeta library was carried out with unique molecular identifiers. TCRdb reprocessed the PCR reads with MiXCR, giving one entry per CDR3 protein. This sample has about 980,000 distinct CDR3 sequences; under 30% occur once, and the top ten carry over 25%. This specimen was PBMCs, mostly from graft donor cells, taken 360 days after TCRalphabeta/CD19-depleted stem cell transplant. The receptors come from a boy younger than two who had a stem cell transplant for SCID, so the T cells may come from the graft donor.

In this sample, this clonotype turned up a few times. As DNA, the CDR3 is TGCGCCAGCAGCCAGGATGCCCACAGTTCCCCCTCCTACGAGCAGTACTTC. Protein sequence: CASSQDAHSSPSYEQYF. V is TRBV4-1 and J is TRBJ2-7; no clear D gene. V was cut by 3 bases and J by 0 bases, with 18 bases left in between. The CDR3 spans 17 residues. Germline V CDR1 and CDR2: MGHRA, YSYEKL.

The rearrangement joins TRBV29-1 to TRBJ2-7, with 8 bases fitting TRBD1. V gave up 5 bases and J gave up 4 bases; unmatched junction bases: 7. In germline, CDR1 is SQVTM, CDR2 ANQGSEA. There are 13 residues in the CDR3. The CDR3 nucleotides read TGCAGCGTTCGGACAGGGCCCCGGTACGAGCAGTACTTC. Residues: CSVRTGPRYEQYF.

This clonotype turned up a few times. The V call is TRBV5-5, the J call TRBJ1-2, with D unresolved. The V gene's germline CDR1 is SGHKS and CDR2 YYEKEE (reference sequence). Between the trimmed V and J ends, which lost 6 bases and 0 bases, there was a span of 15 bases. The CDR3 spans 15 residues. CDR3 DNA sequence: TGTGCCAGCATTGAACAGCTCTCCTCTAACTATGGCTACACCTTC. Encoded protein: CASIEQLSSNYGYTF.

The chain joins TRBV29-1 to TRBJ2-3; D is possibly TRBD2 (6 bases). Germline CDR1 reads SQVTM; CDR2 reads ANQGSEA. CDR3 size: 13 residues. Trimming cost V 6 bases and J 3 bases, with 13 bases left between them. DNA of the CDR3: TGCAGCGTGGGGGGTTTGCGAACAGATACGCAGTATTTT. This sequence encodes CSVGGLRTDTQYF.